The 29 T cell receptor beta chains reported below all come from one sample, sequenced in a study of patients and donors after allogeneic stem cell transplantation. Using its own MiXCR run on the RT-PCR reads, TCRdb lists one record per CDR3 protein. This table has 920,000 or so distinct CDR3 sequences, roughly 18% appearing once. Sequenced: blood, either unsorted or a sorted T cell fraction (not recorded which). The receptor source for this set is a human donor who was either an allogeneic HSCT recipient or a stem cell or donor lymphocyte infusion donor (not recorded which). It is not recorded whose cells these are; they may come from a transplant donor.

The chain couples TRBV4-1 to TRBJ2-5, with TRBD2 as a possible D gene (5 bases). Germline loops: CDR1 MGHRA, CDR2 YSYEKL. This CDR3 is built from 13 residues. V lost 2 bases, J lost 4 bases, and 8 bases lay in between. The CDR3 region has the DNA TGCGCCAGCAGCCAAATAGCGCTAGAGACCCAGTACTTC. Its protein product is CASSQIALETQYF.

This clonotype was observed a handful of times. CDR3 region: CASSPGTAQNTEAFF. The CDR3 DNA is TGTGCCAGCAGTCCCGGGACAGCCCAGAACACTGAAGCTTTCTTT. The chain recombines TRBV27 with TRBJ1-1; 7 bases are shared with TRBD1. There are 15 residues in the CDR3. V was clipped by 5 bases and J by 1 base; unmatched bases: 7. Germline V gives CDR1 MNHEY, CDR2 SMNVEV (reference sequence).

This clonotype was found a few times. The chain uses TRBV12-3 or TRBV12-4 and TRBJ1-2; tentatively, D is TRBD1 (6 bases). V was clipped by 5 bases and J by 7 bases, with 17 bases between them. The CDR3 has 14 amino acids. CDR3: CASSQGTLGTGYTF. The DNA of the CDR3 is TGTGCCAGCAGTCAAGGGACATTGGGGACTGGCTACACCTTC.

CDR3 bases: TGTGCTAGTGGTTTGGTACGTAACGAGCAGTACTTC. Its translation is CASGLVRNEQYF. V usage is TRBV12-5 and J usage is TRBJ2-7; D uncertain. Germline V gene sequence: CDR1 LGHNT, CDR2 FRNRAP. Trimming stripped 0 bases from V and 5 bases from J, with 5 bases between. The CDR3 runs 12 residues.

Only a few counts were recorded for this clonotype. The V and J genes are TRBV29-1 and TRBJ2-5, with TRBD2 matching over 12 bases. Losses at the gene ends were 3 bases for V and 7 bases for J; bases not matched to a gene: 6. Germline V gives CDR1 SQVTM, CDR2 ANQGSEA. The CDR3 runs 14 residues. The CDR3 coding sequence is TGCAGCGTTGAGCGGGAGACTAGCGGGAGGACCCAGTACTTC. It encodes CSVERETSGRTQYF.

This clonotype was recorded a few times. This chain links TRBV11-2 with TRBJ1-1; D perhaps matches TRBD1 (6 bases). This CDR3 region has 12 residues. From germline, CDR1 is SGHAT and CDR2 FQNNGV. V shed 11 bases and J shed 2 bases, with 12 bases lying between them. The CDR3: CAAAGANTEAFF. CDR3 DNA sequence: TGTGCCGCGGCAGGGGCAAACACTGAAGCTTTCTTT.

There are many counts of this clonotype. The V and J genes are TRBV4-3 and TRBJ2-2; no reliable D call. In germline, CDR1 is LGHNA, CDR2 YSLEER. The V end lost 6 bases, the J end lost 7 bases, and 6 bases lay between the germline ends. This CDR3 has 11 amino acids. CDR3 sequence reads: CASRGIGELFF. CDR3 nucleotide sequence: TGCGCCAGCAGGGGGATCGGGGAGCTGTTTTTT.

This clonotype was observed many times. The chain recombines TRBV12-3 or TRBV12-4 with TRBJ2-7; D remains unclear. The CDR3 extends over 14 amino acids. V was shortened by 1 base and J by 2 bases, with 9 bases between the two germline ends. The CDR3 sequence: CASSLGQAAYEQYF. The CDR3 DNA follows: TGTGCCAGCAGTTTAGGGCAGGCGGCCTACGAGCAGTACTTC.

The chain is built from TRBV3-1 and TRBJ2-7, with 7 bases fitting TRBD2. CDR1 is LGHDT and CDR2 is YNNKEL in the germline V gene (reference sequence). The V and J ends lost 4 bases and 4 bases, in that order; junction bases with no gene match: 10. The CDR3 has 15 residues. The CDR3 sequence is CASSRKTSTRYEQYF. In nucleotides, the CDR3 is TGTGCCAGCAGCCGCAAGACTAGCACGAGATACGAGCAGTACTTC.

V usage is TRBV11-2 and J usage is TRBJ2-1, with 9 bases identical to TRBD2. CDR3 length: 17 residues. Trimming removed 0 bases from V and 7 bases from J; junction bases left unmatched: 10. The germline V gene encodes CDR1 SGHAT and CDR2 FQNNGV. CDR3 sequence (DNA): TGTGCCAGCAGCTTAGAAGGGACTAGCTTAGCATGGAATGAGCAGTTCTTC. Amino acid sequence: CASSLEGTSLAWNEQFF.

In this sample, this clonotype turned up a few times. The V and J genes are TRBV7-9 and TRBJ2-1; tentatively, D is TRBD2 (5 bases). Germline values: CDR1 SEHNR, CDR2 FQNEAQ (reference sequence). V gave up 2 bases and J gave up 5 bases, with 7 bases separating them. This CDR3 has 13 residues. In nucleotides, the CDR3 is TGTGCCAGCAGCTTACCAGCGGACAATGAGCAGTTCTTC. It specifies CASSLPADNEQFF.

As DNA, the CDR3 is TGCGCCAGCAGCCAAGAACCGGGACTAGCGGGGGGGCCTCAATTCTTC. It encodes CASSQEPGLAGGPQFF. This chain uses TRBV4-3 with TRBJ2-1, with 16 bases matching TRBD2. The J segment lost 16 bases and the V segment lost 0 bases, leaving 9 bases of the junction unmatched. The CDR3 contains 16 residues. Germline CDR1 reads LGHNA; CDR2 reads YSLEER.

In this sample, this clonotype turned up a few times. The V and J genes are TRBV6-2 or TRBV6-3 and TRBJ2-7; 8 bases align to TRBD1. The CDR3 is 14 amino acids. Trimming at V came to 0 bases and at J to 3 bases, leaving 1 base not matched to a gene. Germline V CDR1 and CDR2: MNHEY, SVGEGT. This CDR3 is CASSYSDRVYEQYF. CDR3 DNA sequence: TGTGCCAGCAGTTACTCGGACAGGGTCTACGAGCAGTACTTC.

CDR3: CASSRSASGGADSAKNIQYF. CDR3 DNA sequence: TGTGCCAGCAGCCGAAGCGCTAGCGGGGGGGCCGATTCGGCCAAAAACATTCAGTACTTC. This chain links TRBV9 with TRBJ2-4; 12 bases match TRBD2. V shed 4 bases, J shed 1 base, and the junction held 15 bases outside the gene matches. Germline CDR1 is SGDLS and CDR2 is YYNGEE. This CDR3 has 20 residues.

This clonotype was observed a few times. The CDR3 sequence is CASSFAGSSGNTIYF. The DNA for the CDR3 is TGCGCCAGCAGCTTCGCCGGGTCTTCTGGAAACACCATATATTTT. The chain recombines TRBV5-1 with TRBJ1-3; D call uncertain. Between the trimmed V and J ends, which lost 2 bases and 1 base, there was a span of 10 bases. Germline values: CDR1 SGHRS, CDR2 YFSETQ. CDR3 size: 15 residues.

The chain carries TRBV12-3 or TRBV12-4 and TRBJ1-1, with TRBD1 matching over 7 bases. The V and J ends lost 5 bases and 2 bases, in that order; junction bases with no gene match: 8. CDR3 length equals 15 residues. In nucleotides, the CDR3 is TGTGCCAGCAGTGATCCGGACAGGTTTAACACTGAAGCTTTCTTT. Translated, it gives CASSDPDRFNTEAFF.

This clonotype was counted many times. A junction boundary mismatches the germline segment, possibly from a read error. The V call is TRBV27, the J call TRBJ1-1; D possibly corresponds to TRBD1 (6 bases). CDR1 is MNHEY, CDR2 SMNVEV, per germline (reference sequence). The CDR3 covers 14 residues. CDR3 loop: CASSFRGLNTEAFF. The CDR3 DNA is TGCGCCAGCAGCTTCAGGGGCCTGAACACTGAAGCTTTCTTT.

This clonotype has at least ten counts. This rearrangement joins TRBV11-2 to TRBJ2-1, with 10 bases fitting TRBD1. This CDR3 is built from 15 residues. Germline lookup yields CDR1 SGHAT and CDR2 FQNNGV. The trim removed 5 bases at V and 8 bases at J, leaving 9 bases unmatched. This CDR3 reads CASSPGTGVIHEQFF. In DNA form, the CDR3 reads TGTGCCAGCAGCCCCGGGACAGGGGTGATCCATGAGCAGTTCTTC.

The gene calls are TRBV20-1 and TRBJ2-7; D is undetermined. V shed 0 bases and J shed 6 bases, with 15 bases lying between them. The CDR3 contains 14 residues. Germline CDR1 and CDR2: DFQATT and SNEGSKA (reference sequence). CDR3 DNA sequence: TGCAGTGCTAGAGATACGTTGCGGAACTCCGAGCAGTACTTC. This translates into CSARDTLRNSEQYF.

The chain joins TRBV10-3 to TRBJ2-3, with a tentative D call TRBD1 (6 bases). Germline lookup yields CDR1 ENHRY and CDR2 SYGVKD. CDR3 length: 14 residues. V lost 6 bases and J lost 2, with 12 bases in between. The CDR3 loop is CAIRRRTDTDTQYF. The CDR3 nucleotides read TGTGCCATCAGAAGAAGGACAGACACAGATACGCAGTATTTT.

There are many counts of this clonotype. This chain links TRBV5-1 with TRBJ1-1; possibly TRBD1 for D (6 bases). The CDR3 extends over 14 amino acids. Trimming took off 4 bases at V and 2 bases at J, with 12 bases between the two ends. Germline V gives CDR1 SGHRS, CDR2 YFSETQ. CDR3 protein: CASSGTGANTEAFF. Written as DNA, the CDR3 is TGCGCCAGCAGCGGGACGGGGGCAAACACTGAAGCTTTCTTT. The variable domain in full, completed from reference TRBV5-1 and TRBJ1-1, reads KAGVTQTPRYLIKTRGQQVTLSCSPISGHRSVSWYQQTPGQGLQFLFEYFSETQRNKGNFPGRFSGRQFSNSRSEMNVSTLELGDSALYLCASSGTGANTEAFFGQGTRLTVV.

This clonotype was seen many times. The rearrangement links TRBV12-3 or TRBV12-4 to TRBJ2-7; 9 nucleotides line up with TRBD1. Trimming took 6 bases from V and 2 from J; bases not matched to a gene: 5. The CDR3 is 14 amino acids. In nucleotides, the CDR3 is TGTGCCAGCAGAGGGGGACAGGGAGCCTACGAGCAGTACTTC. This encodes CASRGGQGAYEQYF.

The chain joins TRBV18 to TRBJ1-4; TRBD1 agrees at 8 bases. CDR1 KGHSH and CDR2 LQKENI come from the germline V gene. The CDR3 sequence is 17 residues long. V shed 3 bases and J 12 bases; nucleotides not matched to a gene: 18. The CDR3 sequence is CASSPPSQGAIPQELFF. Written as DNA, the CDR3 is TGTGCCAGCTCACCCCCCTCTCAGGGGGCAATTCCCCAGGAACTGTTTTTT.

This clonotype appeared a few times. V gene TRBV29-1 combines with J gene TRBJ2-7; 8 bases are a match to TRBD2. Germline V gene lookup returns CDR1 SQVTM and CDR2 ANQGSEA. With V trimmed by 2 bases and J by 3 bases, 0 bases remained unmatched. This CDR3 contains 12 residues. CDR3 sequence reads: CSVETSGYEQYF. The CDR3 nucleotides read TGCAGCGTTGAAACTAGCGGCTACGAGCAGTACTTC.

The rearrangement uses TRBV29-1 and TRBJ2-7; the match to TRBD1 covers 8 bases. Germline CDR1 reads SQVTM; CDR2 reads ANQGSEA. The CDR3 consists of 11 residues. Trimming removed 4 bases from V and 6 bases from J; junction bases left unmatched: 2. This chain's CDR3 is CSVGDRFEQYF. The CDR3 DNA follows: TGCAGCGTTGGGGACAGGTTCGAGCAGTACTTC.

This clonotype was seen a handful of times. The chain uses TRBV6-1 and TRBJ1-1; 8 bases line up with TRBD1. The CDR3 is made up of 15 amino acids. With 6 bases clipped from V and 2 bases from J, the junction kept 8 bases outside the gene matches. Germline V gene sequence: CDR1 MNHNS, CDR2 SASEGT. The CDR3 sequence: CASSISGGVNTEAFF. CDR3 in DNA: TGTGCCAGCAGCATATCAGGGGGCGTCAACACTGAAGCTTTCTTT.

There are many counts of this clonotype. CDR3 bases: TGTGCCAGCACCCGGGACAGGCTGGACATTCAGTACTTC. It specifies CASTRDRLDIQYF. The chain links TRBV12-3 or TRBV12-4 to TRBJ2-4, with 8 bases matching TRBD1. The V gene end was trimmed by 7 bases and the J gene end by 8 bases; junction bases not matched to a gene: 7. The length of the CDR3 is 13 residues.

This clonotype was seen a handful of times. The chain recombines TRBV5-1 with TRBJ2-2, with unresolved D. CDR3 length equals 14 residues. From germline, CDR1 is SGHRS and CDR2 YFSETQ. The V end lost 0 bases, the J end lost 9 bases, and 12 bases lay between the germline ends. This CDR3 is CASSLEGSHRELFF. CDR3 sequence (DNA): TGCGCCAGCAGCTTGGAGGGCTCCCACAGGGAGCTGTTTTTT. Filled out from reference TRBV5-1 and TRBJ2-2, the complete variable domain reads KAGVTQTPRYLIKTRGQQVTLSCSPISGHRSVSWYQQTPGQGLQFLFEYFSETQRNKGNFPGRFSGRQFSNSRSEMNVSTLELGDSALYLCASSLEGSHRELFFGEGSRLTVL.

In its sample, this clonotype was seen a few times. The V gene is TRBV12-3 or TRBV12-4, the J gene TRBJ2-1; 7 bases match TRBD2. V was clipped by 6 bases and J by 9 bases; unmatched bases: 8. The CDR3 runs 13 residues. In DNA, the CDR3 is TGTGCCAGCAGGCGGGAGAGGTTGGGTGAGCAGTTCTTC. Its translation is CASRRERLGEQFF.